What follows are 32 T cell receptor beta chains derived from one specimen sequenced in a study of OX40 agonist ivuxolimab in advanced cancers. Profiled with immunoSEQ multiplex PCR; TCRdb holds only in-frame clones, not every one. This sample has roughly 96,000 clones, with 84% found just once. The sample in question was CD4+ or CD8+ T cells sorted from blood, obtained in a trial of the OX40 agonist ivuxolimab. The receptors shown here come from an adult with an advanced solid tumor such as melanoma, head and neck, liver or kidney cancer.

V and J are TRBV21-1 and TRBJ1-1; the D call TRBD1 from the table was never checked on the DNA. TRBV21-1 is a known pseudogene. The CDR3 runs to 17 residues. For the CDR3, the DNA is TGTGCCAGCAGCAAAGGGGCAGGGGAGAGTATGAACACTGAAGCTTTCTTT. Translated: CASSKGAGESMNTEAFF.

This chain links TRBV15 with TRBJ2-2, with TRBD2 matching 9 bases. There are 17 residues in the CDR3. The germline V gene has CDR1 LNHNV and CDR2 YYDKDF (reference sequence). Trimming took 0 bases from V and 6 from J; bases not matched to a gene: 8. The CDR3 sequence: CATSRDRLAGSSGELFF. In DNA form, the CDR3 reads TGTGCCACCAGCAGAGATCGGCTAGCGGGGAGCTCCGGGGAGCTGTTTTTT.

This clone was seen just once. The chain joins TRBV2 to TRBJ1-1; D is undetermined. There are 13 residues in the CDR3. Deletions cut 7 bases from V and 2 bases from J, with 11 bases between. Germline V gene sequence: CDR1 SNHLY, CDR2 FYNNEI. CDR3 DNA sequence: TGTGCCAGCATAGGCAGTTTCAACACTGAAGCTTTCTTT. Residues: CASIGSFNTEAFF.

The chain links TRBV7-9 to TRBJ2-7; TRBD1 matches at 9 bases. In germline, CDR1 is SEHNR, CDR2 FQNEAQ (reference sequence). The length of the CDR3 is 15 residues. The V gene end was trimmed by 1 base and the J gene end by 7 bases; junction bases not matched to a gene: 8. Here the CDR3 reads CASSLVGTGFEEQYF. CDR3 DNA sequence: TGTGCCAGCAGCTTAGTAGGGACAGGGTTTGAAGAGCAGTACTTC.

The genes are TRBV7-2 and TRBJ1-1; weak D call: TRBD1 (5 bases). V was pared by 1 base and J by 1 base, with 10 bases between. CDR3 length: 15 amino acids. CDR1 and CDR2 (germline): SGHTA, FQGNSA. The CDR3: CASSLGGKGNTEAFF. The CDR3 nucleotides read TGTGCCAGCAGCTTAGGGGGGAAAGGGAACACTGAAGCTTTCTTT.

J is TRBJ1-4 and V is TRBV27; no clear D. Trimming removed 3 bases from V and 8 bases from J, with 28 bases in between. Germline V gene sequence: CDR1 MNHEY, CDR2 SMNVEV (reference sequence). This CDR3 is built from 19 residues. The CDR3 bases are TGTGCCAGCAGTTTCCCAACTGTTACCGGACCCCGACGGTTGGAAAAACTGTTTTTT. Translated: CASSFPTVTGPRRLEKLFF.

This chain uses TRBV12-5 with TRBJ2-5, with 10 bases that match TRBD2. The germline CDR1 and CDR2 sequences are LGHNT and FRNRAP. The CDR3 totals 15 residues. V was clipped by 7 bases and J by 4 bases; unmatched bases: 9. The chain's CDR3 is CASVRAGGPGETQYF. CDR3 DNA: TGTGCTAGTGTCCGAGCGGGAGGGCCAGGAGAGACCCAGTACTTC. The entire variable domain, with the rest obtained from reference TRBV12-5 and TRBJ2-5, is as follows: DARVTQTPRHKVTEMGQEVTMRCQPILGHNTVFWYRQTMMQGLELLAYFRNRAPLDDSGMPKDRFSAEMPDATLATLKIQPSEPRDSAVYFCASVRAGGPGETQYFGPGTRLLVL.

V is TRBV15 and J is TRBJ2-3, with TRBD2 matching 8 bases. The trim removed 2 bases at V and 4 bases at J, leaving 11 bases unmatched. The CDR3 is 17 amino acids. Per the germline V gene, CDR1 is LNHNV and CDR2 is YYDKDF (reference sequence). The CDR3 DNA follows: TGTGCCACCAGCAGACCCTTTAGCGGGACGGGCTCAGATACGCAGTATTTT. Translated, it gives CATSRPFSGTGSDTQYF.

The chain employs TRBV9 and TRBJ1-1; no firm D call. Germline-derived CDR1 and CDR2 are SGDLS and YYNGEE. This CDR3 region has 14 residues. Deletions cut 4 bases from V and 2 bases from J, with 12 bases between. The CDR3 protein is CASSPGGSNTEAFF. Here the CDR3 DNA reads TGTGCCAGCAGCCCAGGAGGCAGTAACACTGAAGCTTTCTTT.

This chain joins TRBV5-1 and TRBJ1-1; D might be TRBD1 (6 bases). The germline V gene encodes CDR1 SGHRS and CDR2 YFSETQ. This CDR3 is 17 amino acids long. Trimming took off 0 bases at V and 0 bases at J, with 15 bases between the two ends. The CDR3 bases are TGCGCCAGCAGCTTGGTGGCTGTACAGGGAATGAACACTGAAGCTTTCTTT. This sequence encodes CASSLVAVQGMNTEAFF. Variable domain in full (rest from reference TRBV5-1 and TRBJ1-1): KAGVTQTPRYLIKTRGQQVTLSCSPISGHRSVSWYQQTPGQGLQFLFEYFSETQRNKGNFPGRFSGRQFSNSRSEMNVSTLELGDSALYLCASSLVAVQGMNTEAFFGQGTRLTVV.

This clone is a singleton in its sample. The chain couples TRBV6-5 to TRBJ1-2, with TRBD1 matching 7 bases. J gave up 5 bases and V 5 bases, and 8 bases lay outside the gene matches. The CDR3 consists of 14 residues. Germline CDR1 reads MNHEY; CDR2 reads SVGAGI. The CDR3 protein is CASSNRGPSYGYTF. In nucleotides, the CDR3 is TGTGCCAGCAGTAACAGGGGTCCTTCTTATGGCTACACCTTC.

The rearrangement joins TRBV10-2 to TRBJ2-1, with D maybe TRBD1 (6 bases). V shed 7 bases and J shed 8 bases, with 12 bases lying between them. Per the germline V gene, CDR1 is WSHSY and CDR2 is SAAADI. The CDR3 is made up of 12 amino acids. Written as DNA, the CDR3 is TGCGCCAGCACCCAGACAGGATATGAGCAGTTCTTC. This sequence encodes CASTQTGYEQFF.

This chain joins TRBV5-1 and TRBJ2-5, with 9 nucleotides matching TRBD1. In germline, CDR1 is SGHRS, CDR2 YFSETQ. Losses at the gene ends were 4 bases for V and 4 bases for J; bases not matched to a gene: 5. The CDR3 length is 14 residues. The CDR3 loop reads CASSTGQGGETQYF. The CDR3 nucleotides are TGCGCCAGCAGCACGGGACAGGGTGGAGAGACCCAGTACTTC.

The chain couples TRBV10-3 to TRBJ1-1, with a weak D call TRBD1 (5 bases). V lost 1 base, J lost 2 bases, and 8 bases lay in between. Germline V gene sequence: CDR1 ENHRY, CDR2 SYGVKD. The CDR3 is 14 amino acids. CDR3 sequence reads: CAISELGGNTEAFF. The CDR3 bases are TGTGCCATCAGTGAGTTGGGGGGAAACACTGAAGCTTTCTTT.

The rearrangement links TRBV27 to TRBJ2-5, with D hard to call. The germline V gene has CDR1 MNHEY and CDR2 SMNVEV (reference sequence). The CDR3 length is 12 residues. Deletions cut 7 bases from V and 5 bases from J, with 11 bases between. For the CDR3, the DNA is TGTGCCAGCACGACGGTGGGGGAGACCCAGTACTTC. This codes for CASTTVGETQYF.

The genes are TRBV19 and TRBJ1-2; D is possibly TRBD1 (5 bases). Germline loops: CDR1 LNHDA, CDR2 SQIVND (reference sequence). The CDR3 is 15 amino acids. The V and J ends lost 3 bases and 2 bases respectively, with 13 bases between them. The CDR3 bases are TGTGCCAGTAGTATTCGACAGACTAACAACTATGGCTACACCTTC. Translating gives CASSIRQTNNYGYTF.

This chain links TRBV4-1 with TRBJ1-4, with D perhaps matching TRBD1 (5 bases). Germline values: CDR1 MGHRA, CDR2 YSYEKL. The CDR3 totals 15 residues. V was cut by 1 base and J by 9 bases, with 15 bases left in between. The CDR3 coding sequence is TGCGCCAGCAGCCAAGGGGGCCCAAGATCCCAAAAACTGTTTTTT. It encodes CASSQGGPRSQKLFF.

This chain uses TRBV23-1 with TRBJ1-1; D is possibly TRBD1 (6 bases). TRBV23-1 is labeled an ORF, and its function is uncertain. The V end was cut by 2 bases, the J end by 4 bases, with 20 bases between. The CDR3 has 17 residues. CDR3 amino acids: CASSQRYLQGGSTEAFF. CDR3 nucleotide sequence: TGCGCCAGCAGTCAACGATACCTACAGGGAGGGAGCACTGAAGCTTTCTTT.

This chain joins TRBV27 and TRBJ1-2; a possible D gene is TRBD1 (6 bases). The ends were cut back, 3 bases at V and 2 bases at J, with 22 bases in the middle. The germline V gene encodes CDR1 MNHEY and CDR2 SMNVEV (reference sequence). The CDR3 has 18 residues. CDR3 sequence reads: CASSFMAGAPDGNYGYTF. For the CDR3, the DNA is TGTGCCAGCAGTTTTATGGCGGGGGCGCCAGACGGGAACTATGGCTACACCTTC.

J is TRBJ1-2 and V is TRBV29-1; D unresolved. Trimming pared 6 bases from V and 5 bases from J, leaving 16 bases between. Germline V CDR1 and CDR2: SQVTM, ANQGSEA. The CDR3 is 13 residues long. This chain's CDR3 is CSVTGSMDYGYTF. CDR3 nucleotide sequence: TGCAGCGTCACTGGGAGTATGGATTATGGCTACACCTTC.

In DNA form, the CDR3 reads TGTGCCAGCAGCCAACCGGAGAGCGTAGGGAATGAGCAGTTCTTC. This sequence encodes CASSQPESVGNEQFF. This chain links TRBV4-2 with TRBJ2-1; D not certain. CDR1 and CDR2 (germline): LGHNA, YNFKEQ. Trimming pared 2 bases from V and 7 bases from J, leaving 15 bases between. CDR3 length: 15 residues.

The V and J genes are TRBV5-6 and TRBJ1-2, with no clear D. Germline CDR1 reads SGHDT; CDR2 reads YYEEEE. The germline V and J ends were trimmed by 1 base and 7 bases, with 11 bases remaining between them. This CDR3 spans 13 amino acids. The CDR3 sequence is CASSLRAAGGYTF. The DNA for the CDR3 is TGTGCCAGCAGCTTGCGTGCGGCCGGTGGCTACACCTTC.

The chain carries TRBV2 and TRBJ2-1; D is ambiguous. Germline CDR1 SNHLY, CDR2 FYNNEI. This CDR3 contains 12 residues. V lost 6 bases and J 7 bases, leaving 10 bases between the germline ends. The CDR3 loop is CASRTGGNEQFF. The CDR3, as DNA: TGTGCCAGCAGGACTGGCGGTAATGAGCAGTTCTTC.

The genes are TRBV7-2 and TRBJ2-3; 13 bases agree with TRBD2. This CDR3 region has 17 residues. After removal of 5 bases from V and 5 bases from J, the junction contained 10 bases not matched to a gene. In germline, CDR1 is SGHTA, CDR2 FQGNSA. CDR3 DNA: TGTGCCAGCAGCGAAACTAGCGGGGGGGCCGTCAGAGATACGCAGTATTTT. Translating gives CASSETSGGAVRDTQYF.

This chain joins TRBV5-1 and TRBJ1-4, with D tentatively TRBD1 (5 bases). Trimming removed 2 bases at V and 8 bases at J, with 10 bases between. This CDR3 comprises 13 residues. The V gene's germline CDR1 is SGHRS and CDR2 YFSETQ. CDR3 sequence: CASSFQGTEKLFF. The DNA of the CDR3 is TGCGCCAGCAGCTTCCAGGGTACCGAAAAACTGTTTTTT.

The V call is TRBV7-3, the J call TRBJ1-1; D is undetermined. The CDR3 totals 15 residues. V lost 6 bases and J 7 bases, leaving 21 bases between the germline ends. Germline V gene sequence: CDR1 SGHTA, CDR2 FQGTGA. Written as DNA, the CDR3 is TGTGCCAGCAGACCCCCTCCGGCGGATTGTAGTGAAGCTTTCTTT. Its protein is CASRPPPADCSEAFF.

This sequence joins TRBV5-1 and TRBJ2-3; D is possibly TRBD1 (6 bases). The CDR3 sequence is 17 residues long. The V and J ends lost 4 bases and 8 bases respectively, with 26 bases between them. From germline, CDR1 is SGHRS and CDR2 YFSETQ. For the CDR3, the DNA is TGCGCCAGCAGCCCTTACCCGCCCAGGGACAAAATTTCTACGCAGTATTTT. This sequence encodes CASSPYPPRDKISTQYF.

This clone was counted only a few times. The gene calls are TRBV2 and TRBJ1-5, with D unclear. The CDR3 has 14 residues. Trimming left V 5 bases short and J 0 bases short, with 8 bases between. The germline V gene has CDR1 SNHLY and CDR2 FYNNEI. The DNA of the CDR3 is TGTGCCAGCAGTAAGTCATATAGCAATCAGCCCCAGCATTTT. Protein: CASSKSYSNQPQHF.

The chain employs TRBV5-1 and TRBJ2-3; 16 positions match TRBD2. J was trimmed by 6 bases and V by 4 bases; bases with no gene match: 5. This CDR3 has 16 residues. Germline values: CDR1 SGHRS, CDR2 YFSETQ. The CDR3 sequence: CASSQGLAGGVDTQYF. The CDR3 bases are TGCGCCAGCAGCCAGGGACTAGCGGGAGGGGTGGATACGCAGTATTTT.

The genes are TRBV15 and TRBJ1-5; a possible D gene is TRBD1 (5 bases). The V and J ends lost 6 bases and 2 bases respectively, with 14 bases between them. The germline V gene encodes CDR1 LNHNV and CDR2 YYDKDF (reference sequence). CDR3 length: 15 amino acids. CDR3 in DNA: TGTGCCACCAGTTTTGACATAGGGGGCAATCAGCCCCAGCATTTT. Translating it yields CATSFDIGGNQPQHF. Together with reference TRBV15 and TRBJ1-5, the CDR3 gives the full variable domain: DAMVIQNPRYQVTQFGKPVTLSCSQTLNHNVMYWYQQKSSQAPKLLFHYYDKDFNNEADTPDNFQSRRPNTSFCFLDIRSPGLGDTAMYLCATSFDIGGNQPQHFGDGTRLSIL.

The CDR3 here is CASSSPLGGGTDTQYF. CDR3 DNA: TGTGCCAGCAGTTCCCCTTTGGGTGGAGGGACAGATACGCAGTATTTT. The V call is TRBV28, the J call TRBJ2-3; weak D call: TRBD2 (6 bases). The CDR3 is 16 residues long. The germline gives CDR1 MDHEN, CDR2 SYDVKM. V was trimmed by 4 bases and J by 3 bases, leaving 17 bases between them.

The V call is TRBV7-2, the J call TRBJ2-1, with 8 bases identical to TRBD2. Germline V gives CDR1 SGHTA, CDR2 FQGNSA. This CDR3 has 15 residues. V was clipped by 5 bases and J by 0 bases; unmatched bases: 3. CDR3 region: CASSERGFSYNEQFF. Here the CDR3 DNA reads TGTGCCAGCAGCGAGCGGGGGTTCTCCTACAATGAGCAGTTCTTC.